The 16 T cell receptor beta chains below were found in one sample sequenced in a study of blood T cell repertoires in COVID-19. TCRdb keeps only in-frame clones here, not all; method: immunoSEQ multiplex PCR. The table includes about 140,000 clones, 70% to 85% detected once. The specimen sequenced was peripheral blood. Receptor source: a man in his 60s with acute or convalescent COVID-19.

This clone turned up a few times. The DNA for the CDR3 is TGTGCCAGCAGCGTAGGCCCCGGGACAGGGGGCAAACAAGCTTTCTTT. Protein sequence: CASSVGPGTGGKQAFF. This chain links TRBV9 with TRBJ1-1; 12 bases agree with TRBD1. V lost 0 bases and J lost 9; bases outside the gene matches: 9. The germline CDR1 and CDR2 sequences are SGDLS and YYNGEE. This CDR3 is 16 amino acids long.

The J gene is TRBJ2-1, the V gene TRBV30, with TRBD2 identical over 7 bases. In germline, CDR1 is GTSNPN, CDR2 SVGIG (reference sequence). The CDR3 is 14 amino acids. J lost 3 bases, V lost 8 bases, and 10 bases had no gene match. CDR3 amino acids: CAGTWGGFYNEQFF. Here the CDR3 DNA reads TGTGCCGGTACATGGGGGGGATTCTACAATGAGCAGTTCTTC.

The genes are TRBV28 and TRBJ1-1, with TRBD1 matching over 11 bases. The CDR3 totals 16 residues. Germline V lookup: CDR1 MDHEN, CDR2 SYDVKM. The V gene end was trimmed by 6 bases and the J gene end by 0 bases; junction bases not matched to a gene: 6. Here the CDR3 DNA reads TGTGCCAGCAGGTCGGACAGGGGGCTGTTGAACACTGAAGCTTTCTTT. Its protein product is CASRSDRGLLNTEAFF.

The J gene is TRBJ1-1, the V gene TRBV14, with TRBD1 as a possible D gene (6 bases). Trimming took 7 bases from V and 3 from J, leaving 15 bases between them. Germline V CDR1 and CDR2: SGHDN, FVKESK. The CDR3 sequence is 14 residues long. CDR3 DNA sequence: TGTGCCAGCAAGGAGACAGGATTTTACACTGAAGCTTTCTTT. This encodes CASKETGFYTEAFF.

This chain uses TRBV9 with TRBJ2-7; 13 bases are a match to TRBD2. Germline V gives CDR1 SGDLS, CDR2 YYNGEE. Unmatched junction bases numbered 6, after V lost 3 bases and J lost 9 bases. The CDR3 spans 14 residues. CDR3 amino acids: CASSAGLAGESQYF. CDR3 sequence (DNA): TGTGCCAGCAGCGCCGGACTAGCGGGAGAATCGCAGTACTTC.

CDR3 sequence: CASSARDRSDTEAFF. The CDR3 DNA sequence: TGTGCCAGCAGCGCTCGGGACAGGTCGGACACTGAAGCTTTCTTT. The rearrangement uses TRBV9 and TRBJ1-1; 8 bases match TRBD1. This CDR3 spans 15 amino acids. CDR1 is SGDLS, CDR2 YYNGEE, per germline. Trimming cost V 3 bases and J 3 bases; bases outside gene matches: 7.

This clone occurred once. The rearrangement links TRBV24-1 to TRBJ1-5; 7 nucleotides match TRBD1. The V gene's germline CDR1 is KGHDR and CDR2 SFDVKD. The CDR3 loop spans 14 amino acids. V shed 4 bases and J 7 bases; nucleotides not matched to a gene: 6. The CDR3 sequence is CATSDRDRTQPQHF. The CDR3 DNA follows: TGTGCCACCAGTGACCGGGACAGAACGCAGCCCCAGCATTTT.

The gene calls are TRBV15 and TRBJ1-5; D possibly corresponds to TRBD1 (5 bases). CDR3 length equals 15 residues. Trimming shortened V by 1 base and J by 4 bases, and 11 bases separated the two germline ends. The V gene's germline CDR1 is LNHNV and CDR2 YYDKDF (reference sequence). The DNA for the CDR3 is TGTGCCACCAGCAGAGGTAGGGGCCTTAATCAGCCCCAGCATTTT. It translates to CATSRGRGLNQPQHF.

The V gene is TRBV27, the J gene TRBJ2-3; possibly TRBD1 for D (6 bases). Germline V gene lookup returns CDR1 MNHEY and CDR2 SMNVEV (reference sequence). This CDR3 is built from 12 residues. V shed 6 bases and J shed 6 bases, with 10 bases lying between them. The CDR3 nucleotides read TGTGCCAGCAGCCCAGGGGTGGATACGCAGTATTTT. Protein: CASSPGVDTQYF.

The chain joins TRBV19 to TRBJ2-1, with 13 bases lining up with TRBD2. Germline V gene lookup returns CDR1 LNHDA and CDR2 SQIVND (reference sequence). This CDR3 region has 15 residues. The ends lost 3 bases at V and 10 bases at J; junction bases unmatched: 6. The CDR3 reads CASSIRELAGGEQFF. CDR3 in DNA: TGTGCCAGTAGTATCAGGGAACTAGCGGGAGGGGAGCAGTTCTTC.

The chain is built from TRBV18 and TRBJ2-1; weak D call: TRBD1 (6 bases). Germline-derived CDR1 and CDR2 are KGHSH and LQKENI. The CDR3 has 16 amino acids. Trimming took 3 bases from V and 6 from J, leaving 18 bases between them. The CDR3 DNA reads as TGTGCCAGCTCACCCCTACAGGGCCAAGGTCTCAATGAGCAGTTCTTC. Amino acid sequence: CASSPLQGQGLNEQFF.

This chain uses TRBV30 with TRBJ2-1; 7 positions agree with TRBD2. The CDR3 length is 17 residues. Per the germline V gene, CDR1 is GTSNPN and CDR2 is SVGIG (reference sequence). V was clipped by 2 bases and J by 0 bases; unmatched bases: 10. The CDR3 coding sequence is TGTGCCTGGAGTTCCACTAGCGACTCTAACTCCTACAATGAGCAGTTCTTC. Encoded protein: CAWSSTSDSNSYNEQFF.

For the CDR3, the DNA is TGCGCCAGCAGCTCGGACAGGACGAACACTGAAGCTTTCTTT. This sequence encodes CASSSDRTNTEAFF. The rearrangement links TRBV5-1 to TRBJ1-1, with 7 bases fitting TRBD1. V shed 3 bases, J shed 1 base, and the junction held 3 bases outside the gene matches. CDR1 is SGHRS, CDR2 YFSETQ, per germline. The CDR3 spans 14 residues.

The chain couples TRBV18 to TRBJ1-1, with a weak D call TRBD1 (6 bases). The CDR3 runs 13 residues. Trimming took 5 bases from V and 1 from J, leaving 8 bases between them. Looked up from germline, CDR1 is KGHSH and CDR2 is LQKENI. The CDR3 DNA sequence: TGTGCCAGCTCAGTGGGACAGAACACTGAAGCTTTCTTT. Amino acid sequence: CASSVGQNTEAFF.

The genes are TRBV15 and TRBJ2-1; TRBD1 might be the D (6 bases). The CDR3 totals 14 residues. Germline V gene data show CDR1 as LNHNV and CDR2 as YYDKDF (reference sequence). V lost 1 base and J lost 8, with 12 bases in between. CDR3 coding DNA: TGTGCCACCAGCAGAGCCCGTCCAGGGGATGAGCAGTTCTTC. This codes for CATSRARPGDEQFF.

This clone appeared once. The chain is built from TRBV5-1 and TRBJ2-1; 7 nucleotides align to TRBD2. This CDR3 region has 15 residues. Germline values: CDR1 SGHRS, CDR2 YFSETQ. The V and J ends lost 1 base and 5 bases, in that order; junction bases with no gene match: 6. The CDR3 reads CASSLLSSGNNEQFF. CDR3 DNA: TGCGCCAGCAGCTTGCTTTCTAGCGGAAACAATGAGCAGTTCTTC.